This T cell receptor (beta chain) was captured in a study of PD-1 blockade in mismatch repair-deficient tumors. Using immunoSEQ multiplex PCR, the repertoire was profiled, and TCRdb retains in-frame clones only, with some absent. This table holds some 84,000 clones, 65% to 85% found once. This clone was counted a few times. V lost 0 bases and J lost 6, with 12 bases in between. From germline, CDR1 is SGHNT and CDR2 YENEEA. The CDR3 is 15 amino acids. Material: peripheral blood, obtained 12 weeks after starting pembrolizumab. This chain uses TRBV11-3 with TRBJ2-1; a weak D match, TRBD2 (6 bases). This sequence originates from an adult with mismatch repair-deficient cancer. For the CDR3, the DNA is TGTGCCAGCAGCTTAGAAGCTAGCGATATCAATGAGCAGTTCTTC. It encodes CASSLEASDINEQFF.